Listed here is a single TCR beta chain. Its antigen is currently unknown. Trimming stripped 3 bases from V and 4 bases from J, with 3 bases between. From germline, CDR1 is SEHNR and CDR2 FQNEAQ (reference sequence). The CDR3 runs to 12 residues. Using immunoSEQ multiplex PCR, the repertoire was profiled, and TCRdb retains in-frame clones only, with some absent. The table records around 18,000 clones, around 82% of them present only once. The sample comes from a study of graft-versus-host responses after intestinal transplantation. Study summary: Recipients were all induced with anti-thymocyte globulin, then given tacrolimus and steroids for approximately 3 years. Notes on the study in general: High graft-versus-host to host-versus-graft clonal ratios were found in allografts of patients who had graft-donor T cell macrochimerism. Peak GvH clone levels in circulation were associated with early post-transplant HvG declines.

Intraepithelial lymphocytes and lamina propria lymphocytes were released through processing of graft tissue. Specimen: ileum tissue, collected 17 days after transplant. The sequence was collected from a human patient who received an intestinal transplant, so some T cells may come from the graft donor. The genes are TRBV7-9 and TRBJ2-2; D ambiguous. The CDR3 nucleotides are TGTGCCAGCAGCTTTTCCACCGGGGAGCTGTTTTTT. It encodes CASSFSTGELFF.